This T cell receptor (beta chain) was found in a study of blood T cell repertoires in COVID-19. Overall study context: COVID-19 samples from acute and convalescent phases originated in the United States, Italy and Spain. The cDNA or gDNA used as material had been derived from T cells, B-cell-depleted T cells, or PBMCs.

The CDR3 sequence is 13 residues long. The J segment lost 2 bases and the V segment lost 5 bases, leaving 3 bases of the junction unmatched. The germline gives CDR1 GTSNPN, CDR2 SVGIG (reference sequence). Per the study methods: Researchers report that nucleated cell counts were estimated from reference gene primer amplification. The table came from immunoSEQ multiplex PCR; TCRdb's copy has only in-frame clones and leaves some out. V, J and clone size derive from that table, while D and trimming were established from the DNA sequence. Here the sample spans about 270,000 clones, 83% being singletons. This chain connects TRBV30 to TRBJ2-3, with 8 bases that match TRBD2. What was sequenced was peripheral blood. The receptor was derived from a woman aged 45-65 years who had recovered from COVID-19. CDR3 coding DNA: TGTGCCTGGGAGCGGGAGATCACAGATACGCAGTATTTT. Translation gives CAWEREITDTQYF.